This T cell receptor beta chain was observed in a study of CXCR3-negative and CXCR3-positive naive CD8 T cells. Study-wide results and caveats: Surface CD5 was comparable between naive subsets; TCR strength was inferred from TRB CDR3 properties. For CXCR3-positive naive cells, TRB CDR3s were more hydrophobic than those of CXCR3-negative naive cells.

Notes on this clonotype: Antigen: not known.

TRB cDNA was prepared as libraries by UMI-labeled 5' RACE. TCRdb reanalyzed the 5' RACE reads and collapses them to one entry per CDR3 protein, without DNA. The table lists some 130,000 distinct CDR3 sequences, with 0.59% in the top ten. Every CD8+ T cell subset underwent triplicate sorting at some 280,000 cells apiece. The CD45RO-CCR7+CD27+CD95- phenotype denoted naive CD8+ T cells. From germline, CDR1 is MNHNY and CDR2 SVGAGI (reference sequence). This CDR3 contains 14 residues. Material for sequencing was naive CXCR3+ CD8+ T cells from blood. Specified subset: CD45RO-CCR7+CD27+CD95- naive CD8+ T cells expressing CXCR3 (TNR3+). The receptor comes from a human donor in good health. Some clones in this sample may be carry-over from other donors' samples. The chain couples TRBV6-6 to TRBJ1-4; TCRdb outputs TRBD1, but without DNA this stays unchecked. CDR3: CASSYSGGQEKLFF.